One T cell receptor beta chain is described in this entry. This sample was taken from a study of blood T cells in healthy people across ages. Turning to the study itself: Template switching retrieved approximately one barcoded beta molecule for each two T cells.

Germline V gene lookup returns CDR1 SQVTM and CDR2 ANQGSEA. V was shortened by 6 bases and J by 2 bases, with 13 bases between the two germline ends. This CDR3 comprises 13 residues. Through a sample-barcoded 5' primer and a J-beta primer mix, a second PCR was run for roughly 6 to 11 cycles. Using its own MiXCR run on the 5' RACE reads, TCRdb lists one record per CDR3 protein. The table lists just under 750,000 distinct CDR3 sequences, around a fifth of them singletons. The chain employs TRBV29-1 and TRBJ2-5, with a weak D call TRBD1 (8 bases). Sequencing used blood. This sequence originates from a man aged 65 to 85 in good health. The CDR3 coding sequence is TGCAGCGTCAAACAGGGGGGGCAAGAGACCCAGTACTTC. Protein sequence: CSVKQGGQETQYF. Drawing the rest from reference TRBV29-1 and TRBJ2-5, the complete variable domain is SAVISQKPSRDICQRGTSLTIQCQVDSQVTMMFWYRQQPGQSLTLIATANQGSEATYESGFVIDKFPISRPNLTFSTLTVSNMSPEDSSIYLCSVKQGGQETQYFGPGTRLLVL.